This T cell receptor (beta chain) emerged from a study of PD-L1 blockade in urothelial cancer. A single count supports this clone. Data came from immunoSEQ multiplex PCR; TCRdb stores just in-frame clones and leaves some out. The profile covers around 56,000 clones, with about 82% appearing a single time and 2.5% to 3.5% taken by the ten largest. This CDR3 region has 12 residues. The germline CDR1 and CDR2 sequences are LNHDA and SQIVND (reference sequence). The germline V and J ends were trimmed by 5 bases and 9 bases, with 11 bases remaining between them. Sample numbers ranged from 1 to 8 per patient, encompassing pretreatment and on-treatment collections.

V is TRBV19 and J is TRBJ2-1; the D is unclear. The source of this sequence is a man aged 50 to 60 with urothelial cancer. Material: PBMCs, obtained around atezolizumab (anti-PD-L1) treatment. The CDR3 sequence: CASSPPASEQFF. DNA for the CDR3: TGTGCCAGTAGTCCCCCGGCTAGTGAGCAGTTCTTC.